This T cell receptor (beta chain) derives from a study of cytomegalovirus exposure and HLA in healthy donors. Study-wide results and limits: The majority of TCR sequences were rare, yet some public TCRs appeared in many donors. A classifier reportedly called cytomegalovirus status with high sensitivity and specificity. The investigators catalogued 160 or so TCR beta chains as cytomegalovirus-associated.

Clones were sequenced by immunoSEQ multiplex PCR, and TCRdb holds only the in-frame ones, with some missing. The sample has some 250,000 clones; around 85% are singletons. The study drew the donors from its approximately 120-subject validation cohort, separate from the approximately 700-subject first cohort. About this clone itself: The antigen is undetermined.

The sequence was collected from a young woman in good health and CMV-seropositive. Material: PBMCs.

CDR3 coding DNA: TGTGCCAGCTCACCTCGCGACAGGAGCTCCTACAATGAGCAGTTCTTC. It yields the protein CASSPRDRSSYNEQFF. This chain uses TRBV18 with TRBJ2-1, with TRBD1 as a possible D gene (6 bases). CDR1 is KGHSH and CDR2 is LQKENI in the germline V gene. The germline V and J ends were trimmed by 3 bases and 0 bases, with 12 bases remaining between them. There are 16 residues in the CDR3. Full variable domain (outside the CDR3, taken from reference TRBV18 and TRBJ2-1): NAGVMQNPRHLVRRRGQEARLRCSPMKGHSHVYWYRQLPEEGLKFMVYLQKENIIDESGMPKERFSAEFPKEGPSILRIQQVVRGDSAAYFCASSPRDRSSYNEQFFGPGTRLTVL.